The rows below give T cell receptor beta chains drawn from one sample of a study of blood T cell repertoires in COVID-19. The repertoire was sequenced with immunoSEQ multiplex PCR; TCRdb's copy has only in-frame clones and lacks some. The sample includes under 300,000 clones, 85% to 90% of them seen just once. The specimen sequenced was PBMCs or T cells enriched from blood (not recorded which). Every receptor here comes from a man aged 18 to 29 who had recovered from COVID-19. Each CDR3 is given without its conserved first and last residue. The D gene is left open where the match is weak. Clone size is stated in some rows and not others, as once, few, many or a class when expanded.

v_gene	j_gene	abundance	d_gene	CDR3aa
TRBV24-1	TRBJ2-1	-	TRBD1	ATSDLRSGGIEQF
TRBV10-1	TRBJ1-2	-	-	ASSEGQNYGYT
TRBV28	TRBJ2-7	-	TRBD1	ASSQPPGGEQY
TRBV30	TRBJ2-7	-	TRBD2	AWAEGLAGGFKQY
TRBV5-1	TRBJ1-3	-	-	ASSSDTGLGNTIY
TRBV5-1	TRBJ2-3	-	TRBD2	ASSSGLAGGRSTDTQY
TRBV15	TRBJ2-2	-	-	ATSRDLDFPFTGELF
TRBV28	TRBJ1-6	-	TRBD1	ASRPGTGGNSPLH
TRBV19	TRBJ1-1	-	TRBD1	ASSITGQTNTEAF
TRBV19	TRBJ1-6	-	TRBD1	ASRGTGGSYNSPLH
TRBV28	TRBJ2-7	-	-	ASSLFPGQRTYEQY
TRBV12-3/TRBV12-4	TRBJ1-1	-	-	ASTRIRNTEAF
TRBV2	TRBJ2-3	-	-	ASRYNRQAGGTDTQY
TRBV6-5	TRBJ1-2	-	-	ATSSSHELNYGYT
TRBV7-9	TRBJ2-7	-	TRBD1	ASSSGQTYEQY
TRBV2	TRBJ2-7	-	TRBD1	ASTRRRDRVVDEQY
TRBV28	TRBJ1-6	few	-	ASSTHPVMGANSPLH
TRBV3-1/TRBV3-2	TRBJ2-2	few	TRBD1	ASSPRGLFTGELF
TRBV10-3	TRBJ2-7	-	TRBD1	AAAVGDRNYEQY
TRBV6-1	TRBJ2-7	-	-	ASSEELASSYEQY
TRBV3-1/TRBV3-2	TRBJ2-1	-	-	ASSQVNRVYEQF
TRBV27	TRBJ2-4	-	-	ASRPWALAKNIQY
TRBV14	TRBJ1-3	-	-	ASSRHHTFWEDTIY
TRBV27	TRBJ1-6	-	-	ASMTGHSPLH
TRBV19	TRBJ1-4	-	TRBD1	ASSPWTGVEANEKLF
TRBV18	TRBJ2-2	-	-	ASSPPGTPGELF
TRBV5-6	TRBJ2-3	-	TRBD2	ASSREGTDTQY
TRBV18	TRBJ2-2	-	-	ASSPAGAGELF
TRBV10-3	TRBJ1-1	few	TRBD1	AISEGTGSGNTEAF
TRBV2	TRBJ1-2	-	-	ASSAQGRNNYGYT
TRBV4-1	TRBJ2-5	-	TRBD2	ASSQAGTSGAQETQY
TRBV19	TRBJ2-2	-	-	ASAKTGNTGELF
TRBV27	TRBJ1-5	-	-	ASSLSGGGRQPQH
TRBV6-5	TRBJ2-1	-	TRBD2	ASQQAGGPNEQF
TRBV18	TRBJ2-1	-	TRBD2	ASSPTSGRGYNEQF
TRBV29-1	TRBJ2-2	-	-	SVEDLEIGLF
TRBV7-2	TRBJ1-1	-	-	ASSLGETEAF
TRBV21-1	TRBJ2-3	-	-	ASSKIVLDLSDTQY
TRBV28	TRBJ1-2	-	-	ASSPGENYGYT
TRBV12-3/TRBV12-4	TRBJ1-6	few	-	ASSLGSNSPLH
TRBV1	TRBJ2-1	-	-	TSSQGPPPASGNSEQF